The 22 T cell receptor beta chains below come from one sample, sequenced in a study of neurological immune-mediated disorders. TCRdb recomputed calls from the 5' RACE reads with MiXCR, one row per CDR3 protein. This table holds about 46,000 distinct CDR3 sequences, 2.5% to 3.5% found once. Sequences were obtained from PBMCs. Source of these receptors: a woman aged 50 to 60 with multiple sclerosis.

Ten or more counts support this clonotype. The chain employs TRBV10-2 and TRBJ2-5, with 10 bases that match TRBD1. This CDR3 comprises 14 residues. Losses at the gene ends were 6 bases for V and 4 bases for J; bases not matched to a gene: 5. Germline values: CDR1 WSHSY, CDR2 SAAADI. The CDR3 bases are TGCGCCAGCAGGGGATGGACAGGGGGAGAGACCCAGTACTTC. Encoded protein: CASRGWTGGETQYF.

This clonotype showed up many times. The rearrangement joins TRBV7-2 to TRBJ2-1; TRBD2 matches 11 bases. Trimming took 5 bases from V and 6 from J; bases not matched to a gene: 12. The germline V gene has CDR1 SGHTA and CDR2 FQGNSA. CDR3 size: 17 residues. DNA of the CDR3: TGTGCCAGCAGCGAGAACCCGGGACTAGCGGCCCCCAATGAGCAGTTCTTC. Encoded protein: CASSENPGLAAPNEQFF.

At least ten counts were recorded for this clonotype. V usage is TRBV7-2 and J usage is TRBJ1-1, with TRBD1 as a possible D gene (5 bases). Trimming took off 5 bases at V and 0 bases at J, with 13 bases between the two ends. CDR1 is SGHTA and CDR2 is FQGNSA in the germline V gene. This CDR3 comprises 15 residues. The CDR3 loop reads CASSETVFMNTEAFF. CDR3 coding DNA: TGTGCCAGCAGCGAGACAGTCTTCATGAACACTGAAGCTTTCTTT.

This clonotype was observed many times. This rearrangement joins TRBV7-2 to TRBJ2-3, with D possibly matching TRBD2 (5 bases). The CDR3 length is 14 residues. The V gene's germline CDR1 is SGHTA and CDR2 FQGNSA. V lost 0 bases to trimming and J lost 2 bases, with 6 bases between them. The CDR3 DNA is TGTGCCAGCAGCTTAGCCGGGGTCACAGATACGCAGTATTTT. It yields the protein CASSLAGVTDTQYF.

This clonotype occurred many times. The chain is built from TRBV7-6 and TRBJ2-1, with D maybe TRBD1 (5 bases). V was clipped by 3 bases and J by 6 bases, with 6 bases between them. The CDR3 runs 12 residues. Germline assignment: CDR1 SGHVS and CDR2 FNYEAQ. Here the CDR3 reads CASSFTGNEQFF. For the CDR3, the DNA is TGTGCCAGCAGCTTTACAGGCAATGAGCAGTTCTTC.

The sample holds many counts of this clonotype. The genes are TRBV12-3 or TRBV12-4 and TRBJ2-3, with 9 nucleotides matching TRBD2. Germline trimming cut 3 bases from V and 2 bases from J; bases unmatched to any gene: 12. The CDR3 length is 18 residues. The CDR3 spells CASSFRVSGGGFTDTQYF. The CDR3, as DNA: TGTGCCAGCAGTTTTCGAGTTAGCGGGGGCGGCTTCACAGATACGCAGTATTTT.

The sample holds many counts of this clonotype. V usage is TRBV6-5 and J usage is TRBJ2-3; 8 nucleotides agree with TRBD2. This CDR3 has 13 residues. The germline V gene has CDR1 MNHEY and CDR2 SVGAGI. V gave up 7 bases and J gave up 4 bases; unmatched junction bases: 4. The CDR3 region has the DNA TGTGCCAGCACCCCCGGGGGGGCAGATACGCAGTATTTT. Protein sequence: CASTPGGADTQYF.

This clonotype was observed many times. J is TRBJ2-1 and V is TRBV12-3 or TRBV12-4; a weak D match, TRBD1 (6 bases). The V end was cut by 5 bases, the J end by 2 bases, with 13 bases between. This CDR3 comprises 15 residues. The CDR3: CASSVRQEPYNEQFF. The CDR3 nucleotides are TGTGCCAGCAGTGTCCGACAGGAACCCTACAATGAGCAGTTCTTC.

This clonotype was detected a few times. A single base separates this from a much larger clone, so it may be a read error. The rearrangement uses TRBV20-1 and TRBJ1-2; D ambiguous. The CDR3 has 16 residues. Germline-derived CDR1 and CDR2 are DFQATT and SNEGSKA (reference sequence). The germline V and J ends were trimmed by 0 bases and 2 bases, with 16 bases remaining between them. Here the CDR3 reads CSARDNLGVVNYGYTF. In DNA, the CDR3 is TGCAGTGCTAGAGATAACCTCGGGGTTGTGAACTATGGCTACACCTTC.

This clonotype was picked up many times. The V call is TRBV6-5, the J call TRBJ2-7, with 11 positions matching TRBD2. The V gene's germline CDR1 is MNHEY and CDR2 SVGAGI. The V gene end was trimmed by 5 bases and the J gene end by 5 bases; junction bases not matched to a gene: 8. The CDR3 totals 15 residues. Here the CDR3 reads CASSPLAGVGNEQYF. CDR3 in DNA: TGTGCCAGCAGTCCACTAGCGGGAGTAGGAAACGAGCAGTACTTC.

This clonotype was found many times. The chain has TRBV5-1 and TRBJ1-4; tentative D call: TRBD1 (5 bases). Germline V lookup: CDR1 SGHRS, CDR2 YFSETQ. Trimming removed 4 bases from V and 3 bases from J, with 16 bases in between. The CDR3 length is 16 residues. The CDR3 DNA sequence: TGCGCCAGCAGCCCGCCGAGGGAGGGGTCTAATGAAAAACTGTTTTTT. This translates into CASSPPREGSNEKLFF.

This clonotype came up many times. This rearrangement joins TRBV20-1 to TRBJ2-1, with 11 nucleotides matching TRBD2. With V trimmed by 3 bases and J by 4 bases, 5 bases remained unmatched. CDR1 DFQATT and CDR2 SNEGSKA come from the germline V gene (reference sequence). This CDR3 is 15 amino acids long. For the CDR3, the DNA is TGCAGTGCTAGTGGAGTAGCGGGGGGGTACAATGAGCAGTTCTTC. It yields the protein CSASGVAGGYNEQFF.

Many counts were recorded for this clonotype. The gene calls are TRBV5-1 and TRBJ2-2; 10 bases are a match to TRBD2. The length of the CDR3 is 17 residues. V shed 0 bases and J 7 bases; nucleotides not matched to a gene: 9. Germline V CDR1 and CDR2: SGHRS, YFSETQ. This CDR3 reads CASSLVPDLAGDGELFF. The CDR3 bases are TGCGCCAGCAGCTTGGTCCCCGACCTAGCGGGGGACGGGGAGCTGTTTTTT.

This clonotype was seen ten or more times. V is TRBV29-1 and J is TRBJ2-3; no clear D gene. V shed 4 bases and J shed 0 bases, with 11 bases lying between them. CDR1 SQVTM and CDR2 ANQGSEA come from the germline V gene. The CDR3 has 14 residues. The CDR3 region has the DNA TGCAGCGTTGTTCGAGTCGCCAGCACAGATACGCAGTATTTT. This gives the protein CSVVRVASTDTQYF.

The table lists this clonotype with many counts. V is TRBV4-1 and J is TRBJ2-3; a possible D gene is TRBD2 (6 bases). V dropped 0 bases and J dropped 1 base, with 11 bases sitting between them. Germline V gene data show CDR1 as MGHRA and CDR2 as YSYEKL. The length of the CDR3 is 16 residues. This CDR3 is CASSQDHRLGTDTQYF. CDR3 coding DNA: TGCGCCAGCAGCCAAGATCACCGACTAGGCACAGATACGCAGTATTTT.

In its sample, this clonotype was seen many times. This chain links TRBV20-1 with TRBJ1-1; D is uncertain. Per germline, CDR1 DFQATT and CDR2 SNEGSKA (reference sequence). This CDR3 is built from 16 residues. The ends were cut back, 5 bases at V and 3 bases at J, with 22 bases in the middle. Here the CDR3 reads CSAEPLLVRPDTEAFF. CDR3 sequence (DNA): TGCAGTGCTGAGCCCCTCCTGGTCCGGCCGGACACTGAAGCTTTCTTT.

This clonotype was counted many times. The J gene is TRBJ1-5, the V gene TRBV20-1; 8 bases agree with TRBD1. Germline assignment: CDR1 DFQATT and CDR2 SNEGSKA (reference sequence). V lost 5 bases and J lost 7; bases outside the gene matches: 4. The length of the CDR3 is 12 residues. The CDR3 sequence is CSAQTGDQPQHF. DNA for the CDR3: TGCAGTGCTCAGACAGGGGACCAGCCCCAGCATTTT.

Many counts were recorded for this clonotype. This chain links TRBV21-1 with TRBJ2-7; the table's D call, TRBD2, was not checked against the DNA. TRBV21-1 is termed a pseudogene. This CDR3 is 22 amino acids long. CDR3 in DNA: TGTGCCAGCAAATCGGGGCAAATAGCGGGAGGGCGTGTGGGGCGGATCCAGTACGAGCAGTACTTC. This sequence encodes CASKSGQIAGGRVGRIQYEQYF.

This clonotype was detected ten times or more. The chain carries TRBV12-3 or TRBV12-4 and TRBJ2-3, with D tentatively TRBD2 (5 bases). The CDR3 runs 16 residues. V was clipped by 3 bases and J by 6 bases, with 19 bases between them. The CDR3 DNA reads TGTGCCAGCAGTTTTCTGTTAGGGCCTAGCTCGGATACGCAGTATTTT. Amino acid sequence: CASSFLLGPSSDTQYF.

This clonotype was found many times. This sequence joins TRBV20-1 and TRBJ2-1; D not certain. The V and J ends lost 1 base and 0 bases respectively, with 7 bases between them. The V gene's germline CDR1 is DFQATT and CDR2 SNEGSKA (reference sequence). This CDR3 is 14 amino acids long. The CDR3 reads CSARGPSSYNEQFF. The CDR3 DNA reads as TGCAGTGCTAGAGGTCCTAGCTCCTACAATGAGCAGTTCTTC.

There are many counts of this clonotype. The gene calls are TRBV20-1 and TRBJ2-3; 8 positions agree with TRBD1. CDR1 is DFQATT and CDR2 is SNEGSKA in the germline V gene (reference sequence). After removal of 5 bases from V and 3 bases from J, the junction contained 10 bases not matched to a gene. This CDR3 spans 15 amino acids. CDR3 sequence: CSAPRSGGRTDTQYF. The CDR3 DNA sequence: TGCAGTGCTCCTCGGTCAGGGGGCAGGACAGATACGCAGTATTTT.

This clonotype was recorded at least ten times. The V gene is TRBV7-2, the J gene TRBJ2-5; 9 positions agree with TRBD2. V lost 4 bases to trimming and J lost 4 bases; unmatched junction nucleotides: 4. This CDR3 has 14 residues. Germline CDR1 and CDR2: SGHTA and FQGNSA. The CDR3 region is CASSYAGGRETQYF. Written as DNA, the CDR3 is TGTGCCAGCAGCTATGCGGGGGGGCGAGAGACCCAGTACTTC.